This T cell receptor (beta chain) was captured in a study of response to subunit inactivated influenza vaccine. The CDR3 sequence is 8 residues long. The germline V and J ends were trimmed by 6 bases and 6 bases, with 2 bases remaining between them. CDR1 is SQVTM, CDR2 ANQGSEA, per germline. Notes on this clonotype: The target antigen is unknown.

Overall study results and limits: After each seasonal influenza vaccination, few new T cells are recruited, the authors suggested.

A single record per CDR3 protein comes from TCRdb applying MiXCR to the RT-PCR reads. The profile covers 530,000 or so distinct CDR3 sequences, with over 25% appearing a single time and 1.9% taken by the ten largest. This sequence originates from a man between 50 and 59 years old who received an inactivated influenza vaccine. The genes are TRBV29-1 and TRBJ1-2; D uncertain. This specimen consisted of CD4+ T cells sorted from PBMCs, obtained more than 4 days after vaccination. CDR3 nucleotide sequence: TGCAGCGTCGATGGCTACACCTTC. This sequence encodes CSVDGYTF.